A single sample is the source of the 32 T cell receptor beta chains below, sequenced in a study of shared clonotypes between healthy human individuals. Repertoires were generated with immunoSEQ multiplex PCR, while TCRdb's copy carries only in-frame clones and drops some. The sample includes about 1.5 million clones, 95% to 99% seen only once; the top ten take roughly 0.4%. The specimen was naive CD4+ T cells sorted from blood. Subset indicated: CD45RA+ positively selected. Receptors originate from a man aged 25-45 years in good health.

The chain joins TRBV23-1 to TRBJ2-7, with TRBD1 as a possible D gene (5 bases). TRBV23-1 is marked as an open reading frame, function uncertain. There are 16 residues in the CDR3. With 0 bases removed from V and 2 bases from J, the gap between germline ends came to 14 bases. As DNA, the CDR3 is TGCGCCAGCAGTCAATCATACTTGACAGAAACCTACGAGCAGTACTTC. Translation gives CASSQSYLTETYEQYF.

The CDR3 is CASSRLAGGPYEQYF. The CDR3 region has the DNA TGTGCCAGCAGCCGTCTAGCGGGAGGTCCCTACGAGCAGTACTTC. The chain combines TRBV5-6 with TRBJ2-7; 11 positions match TRBD2. The ends lost 4 bases at V and 2 bases at J; junction bases unmatched: 5. The CDR3 runs to 15 residues. The germline gives CDR1 SGHDT, CDR2 YYEEEE.

This chain connects TRBV6-5 to TRBJ2-7; D gene ambiguous. This CDR3 has 13 residues. Germline CDR1 reads MNHEY; CDR2 reads SVGAGI. Trimming removed 6 bases from V and 3 bases from J, with 12 bases in between. CDR3 bases: TGTGCCAGCAGACATGACGGAAACTACGAGCAGTACTTC. Amino acid sequence: CASRHDGNYEQYF.

This chain connects TRBV4-3 to TRBJ1-5, with 8 bases aligning to TRBD1. Trimming removed 0 bases from V and 7 bases from J; junction bases left unmatched: 5. In germline, CDR1 is LGHNA, CDR2 YSLEER. The CDR3 is 15 amino acids. CDR3 sequence (DNA): TGCGCCAGCAGCCAAGATCGGTCAGGGGGCCAGCCCCAGCATTTT. Translated: CASSQDRSGGQPQHF.

The V and J genes are TRBV2 and TRBJ1-3; D gene ambiguous. Trimming pared 8 bases from V and 1 base from J, leaving 9 bases between. The germline V gene encodes CDR1 SNHLY and CDR2 FYNNEI. The CDR3 contains 13 residues. The CDR3 sequence is CASGRLSGNTIYF. CDR3 DNA: TGTGCCAGCGGGAGGCTGTCTGGAAACACCATATATTTT. Drawing the rest from reference TRBV2 and TRBJ1-3, the complete variable domain is EPEVTQTPSHQVTQMGQEVILRCVPISNHLYFYWYRQILGQKVEFLVSFYNNEISEKSEIFDDQFSVERPDGSNFTLKIRSTKLEDSAMYFCASGRLSGNTIYFGEGSWLTVV.

The chain's CDR3 is CASRGSGKTYEQYF. CDR3 DNA: TGTGCCAGCAGAGGTAGCGGAAAAACCTACGAGCAGTACTTC. The chain uses TRBV27 and TRBJ2-7; TRBD2 is a possible D gene (6 bases). Germline CDR1 reads MNHEY; CDR2 reads SMNVEV (reference sequence). This CDR3 is built from 14 residues. V was trimmed by 6 bases and J by 2 bases, leaving 14 bases between them.

V usage is TRBV6-6 and J usage is TRBJ2-7, with a tentative D call TRBD1 (5 bases). Germline V CDR1 and CDR2: MNHNY, SVGAGI (reference sequence). V was pared by 2 bases and J by 0 bases, with 5 bases between. There are 13 residues in the CDR3. The CDR3 DNA reads as TGTGCCAGCAGTTACGACAGCTCCTACGAGCAGTACTTC. This translates into CASSYDSSYEQYF.

The chain joins TRBV5-1 to TRBJ2-7; TRBD2 aligns across 10 bases. The length of the CDR3 is 18 residues. V lost 4 bases to trimming and J lost 2 bases; unmatched junction nucleotides: 15. Germline lookup yields CDR1 SGHRS and CDR2 YFSETQ. CDR3 in amino acids: CASSRETRLLAGAYEQYF. The CDR3 coding sequence is TGCGCCAGCAGCCGCGAAACCCGACTCCTAGCGGGAGCCTACGAGCAGTACTTC.

This chain joins TRBV6-6 and TRBJ2-7; no reliable D call. The germline V gene encodes CDR1 MNHNY and CDR2 SVGAGI (reference sequence). V was clipped by 6 bases and J by 3 bases, with 15 bases between them. The CDR3 loop spans 14 amino acids. The CDR3 coding sequence is TGTGCCAGCAGCCCCTCACCTCTGGACTACGAGCAGTACTTC. It codes for CASSPSPLDYEQYF.

This clone was recorded once. The gene calls are TRBV7-8 and TRBJ1-3; possible D gene TRBD1, 6 bases. The V and J ends lost 5 bases and 7 bases respectively, with 15 bases between them. Germline-derived CDR1 and CDR2 are SGHVS and FQNEAQ. The CDR3 consists of 14 residues. In DNA, the CDR3 is TGTGCCAGCAGCCTCCACCGGGGGCGGAACACCATATATTTT. Its protein product is CASSLHRGRNTIYF.

The gene calls are TRBV25-1 and TRBJ2-1; tentatively, D is TRBD2 (5 bases). CDR3 length: 13 residues. Deletions cut 9 bases from V and 5 bases from J, with 14 bases between. Germline values: CDR1 MGHDK, CDR2 SYGVNS. CDR3: CASGVLDDNEQFF. The CDR3 DNA is TGTGCCAGTGGGGTACTAGATGACAATGAGCAGTTCTTC.

CDR3 in amino acids: CAWINSDTANAGGGHEQYF. CDR3 sequence (DNA): TGTGCCTGGATTAACTCCGACACGGCGAACGCGGGTGGGGGGCACGAGCAGTACTTC. This chain joins TRBV30 and TRBJ2-7; either TRBD1 or TRBD2 may supply D (6 bases each). V was trimmed by 4 bases and J by 5 bases, leaving 33 bases between them. CDR3 length equals 19 residues. From germline, CDR1 is GTSNPN and CDR2 SVGIG (reference sequence).

Turning to this clone: One end of the junction fails to match germline, which may point to a read error. This chain links TRBV28 with TRBJ1-4; D is uncertain. CDR1 and CDR2 from the germline V gene are MDHEN and SYDVKM. There are 11 residues in the CDR3. The CDR3 reads CASGNRGAGSF. CDR3 nucleotides: TGTGCCAGCGGAAATCGAGGAGCAGGATCATTT. Combining the CDR3 with reference TRBV28 and TRBJ1-4 gives the whole variable domain DVKVTQSSRYLVKRTGEKVFLECVQDMDHENMFWYRQDPGLGLRLIYFSYDVKMKEKGDIPEGYSVSREKKERFSLILESASTNQTSMYLCASGNRGAGSFGSGTQLSVL.

This clone was seen just once. The chain uses TRBV7-9 and TRBJ2-1; D is unresolved. V lost 1 base and J lost 5, with 3 bases in between. CDR1 is SEHNR, CDR2 FQNEAQ, per germline (reference sequence). The CDR3 totals 12 residues. This CDR3 is CASSLGHNEQFF. The CDR3 DNA reads as TGTGCCAGCAGCTTAGGGCACAATGAGCAGTTCTTC. The whole variable domain, remainder taken from reference TRBV7-9 and TRBJ2-1, is DTGVSQNPRHKITKRGQNVTFRCDPISEHNRLYWYRQTLGQGPEFLTYFQNEAQLEKSRLLSDRFSAERPKGSFSTLEIQRTEQGDSAMYLCASSLGHNEQFFGPGTRLTVL.

The rearrangement links TRBV19 to TRBJ2-2; no clear D gene. Germline values: CDR1 LNHDA, CDR2 SQIVND (reference sequence). CDR3 length: 15 amino acids. Trimming removed 4 bases from V and 1 base from J, with 10 bases in between. Here the CDR3 reads CASSTGNRNTGELFF. CDR3 bases: TGTGCCAGTAGTACAGGCAACAGGAACACCGGGGAGCTGTTTTTT.

The rearrangement links TRBV7-9 to TRBJ2-3, with D possibly being TRBD1 (6 bases). There are 15 residues in the CDR3. V shed 1 base and J shed 2 bases, with 10 bases lying between them. In germline, CDR1 is SEHNR, CDR2 FQNEAQ (reference sequence). CDR3 sequence reads: CASSLETGITDTQYF. The CDR3 nucleotides read TGTGCCAGCAGCTTAGAAACAGGGATCACAGATACGCAGTATTTT.

The V gene is TRBV21-1, the J gene TRBJ2-7; the table's D call of TRBD1 was not tested on the DNA. TRBV21-1 is flagged as a pseudogene. CDR3 length: 13 residues. This chain's CDR3 is CASSKRTDNEQYF. CDR3 coding DNA: TGTGCCAGCAGCAAACGGACGGACAACGAGCAGTACTTC.

The DNA of the CDR3 is TGTGCCAGTAGTACACCCGTCAAGCTTCCTAGCGGAAGCACAGATACGCAGTATTTT. Encoded protein: CASSTPVKLPSGSTDTQYF. The chain combines TRBV19 with TRBJ2-3; 7 bases line up with TRBD2. J was trimmed by 0 bases and V by 4 bases; bases with no gene match: 16. The length of the CDR3 is 19 residues. Looked up from germline, CDR1 is LNHDA and CDR2 is SQIVND (reference sequence).

The chain recombines TRBV5-1 with TRBJ2-1; D not resolved. The CDR3 contains 17 residues. Per germline, CDR1 SGHRS and CDR2 YFSETQ. V was trimmed by 0 bases and J by 6 bases, leaving 19 bases between them. CDR3 residues: CASSLEVARLPGNEQFF. The CDR3 DNA reads as TGCGCCAGCAGCTTGGAGGTGGCTAGGCTACCCGGCAATGAGCAGTTCTTC.

V is TRBV5-1 and J is TRBJ1-4; D is perhaps TRBD1 (6 bases). The CDR3 covers 14 residues. Germline CDR1 reads SGHRS; CDR2 reads YFSETQ. Between the trimmed V and J ends, which lost 7 bases and 4 bases, there was a span of 14 bases. The CDR3 coding sequence is TGCGCCAGCGGGTATACAGGGTATAATGAAAAACTGTTTTTT. Translated, it gives CASGYTGYNEKLFF.

The V call is TRBV5-6, the J call TRBJ2-2; 8 positions agree with TRBD1. The CDR3 spans 16 residues. The V gene end was trimmed by 2 bases and the J gene end by 0 bases; junction bases not matched to a gene: 3. The germline V gene encodes CDR1 SGHDT and CDR2 YYEEEE. The CDR3 region is CASSFRGLPNTGELFF. DNA of the CDR3: TGTGCCAGCAGCTTCAGGGGGCTACCGAACACCGGGGAGCTGTTTTTT.

This clone was observed once. The chain carries TRBV7-2 and TRBJ2-5, with D maybe TRBD1 (7 bases). The CDR3 contains 15 residues. The V end was cut by 5 bases, the J end by 1 base, with 14 bases between. Germline CDR1 and CDR2: SGHTA and FQGNSA. CDR3 in amino acids: CASSLSRGVQETQYF. The CDR3 DNA is TGTGCCAGCAGCCTGAGCAGGGGGGTCCAAGAGACCCAGTACTTC.

This rearrangement joins TRBV11-2 to TRBJ2-7, with 7 bases lining up with TRBD1. Trimming cost V 8 bases and J 5 bases; bases outside gene matches: 12. This CDR3 is built from 14 residues. Germline CDR1 is SGHAT and CDR2 is FQNNGV. The CDR3 spells CASSRGGAQNEQYF. The CDR3 DNA sequence: TGTGCCAGCTCCAGAGGGGGCGCCCAGAACGAGCAGTACTTC.

V usage is TRBV28 and J usage is TRBJ2-3; possible D gene TRBD1, 5 bases. V was clipped by 4 bases and J by 7 bases, with 15 bases between them. The CDR3 spans 14 residues. Germline CDR1 reads MDHEN; CDR2 reads SYDVKM. Here the CDR3 reads CASSWSRGTNTQYF. The CDR3 DNA reads as TGTGCCAGCAGTTGGTCTAGGGGTACGAATACGCAGTATTTT.

V and J are TRBV19 and TRBJ2-7, with unresolved D. Germline CDR1 reads LNHDA; CDR2 reads SQIVND (reference sequence). This CDR3 region has 14 residues. The germline V and J ends were trimmed by 6 bases and 5 bases, with 17 bases remaining between them. The DNA of the CDR3 is TGTGCCAGTAGAGGGCGAGCAGGCGGAAACGAGCAGTACTTC. Protein product: CASRGRAGGNEQYF.

The V and J genes are TRBV28 and TRBJ2-2; D not certain. Deletions cut 7 bases from V and 5 bases from J, with 8 bases between. Per the germline V gene, CDR1 is MDHEN and CDR2 is SYDVKM. There are 12 residues in the CDR3. CDR3 loop: CASNTPTGELFF. CDR3 nucleotide sequence: TGTGCCAGCAACACTCCGACCGGGGAGCTGTTTTTT.

A few counts support this clone. The V gene is TRBV7-9, the J gene TRBJ2-7; 12 bases are a match to TRBD2. Germline CDR1 reads SEHNR; CDR2 reads FQNEAQ (reference sequence). V lost 5 bases and J lost 5; bases outside the gene matches: 7. The CDR3 has 15 residues. CDR3 sequence reads: CASSERLAGDHEQYF. CDR3 DNA sequence: TGTGCCAGCAGCGAACGACTAGCGGGAGACCACGAGCAGTACTTC.

The chain uses TRBV7-8 and TRBJ1-5; 10 positions match TRBD1. Germline values: CDR1 SGHVS, CDR2 FQNEAQ. The V and J ends lost 3 bases and 6 bases, in that order; junction bases with no gene match: 11. This CDR3 comprises 17 residues. CDR3 region: CASSFRDRGNTGQPQHF. CDR3 nucleotide sequence: TGTGCCAGCAGCTTCCGGGACAGGGGCAATACTGGTCAGCCCCAGCATTTT.

CDR3 sequence reads: CASSLVGGSTIYF. CDR3 bases: TGTGCCAGCAGCTTGGTTGGGGGGAGCACCATATATTTT. V usage is TRBV5-4 and J usage is TRBJ1-3, with D maybe TRBD1 (5 bases). The CDR3 loop spans 13 amino acids. Trimming cost V 0 bases and J 9 bases, with 10 bases left between them. Per germline, CDR1 SGHNT and CDR2 YYREEE (reference sequence). The full variable domain, rest sourced from reference TRBV5-4 and TRBJ1-3, is ETGVTQSPTHLIKTRGQQVTLRCSSQSGHNTVSWYQQALGQGPQFIFQYYREEENGRGNFPPRFSGLQFPNYSSELNVNALELDDSALYLCASSLVGGSTIYFGEGSWLTVV.

This chain links TRBV5-8 with TRBJ1-2; D remains ambiguous. Germline lookup yields CDR1 SGHTS and CDR2 YDEGEE. Trimming took 4 bases from V and 3 from J, leaving 16 bases between them. This CDR3 contains 15 residues. CDR3 sequence (DNA): TGTGCCAGCAGCCCAACCTTAACAGCTTACTATGGCTACACCTTC. It specifies CASSPTLTAYYGYTF.

The chain joins TRBV18 to TRBJ2-1, with D tentatively TRBD2 (6 bases). Trimming stripped 0 bases from V and 9 bases from J, with 12 bases between. CDR3 length: 14 amino acids. CDR1 and CDR2 from the germline V gene are KGHSH and LQKENI. The CDR3 sequence: CASSPPARGTEQFF. As DNA, the CDR3 is TGTGCCAGCTCACCACCGGCCCGCGGGACTGAGCAGTTCTTC. Full variable domain (outside the CDR3, taken from reference TRBV18 and TRBJ2-1): NAGVMQNPRHLVRRRGQEARLRCSPMKGHSHVYWYRQLPEEGLKFMVYLQKENIIDESGMPKERFSAEFPKEGPSILRIQQVVRGDSAAYFCASSPPARGTEQFFGPGTRLTVL.

The rearrangement joins TRBV30 to TRBJ2-7, with D unclear. In germline, CDR1 is GTSNPN, CDR2 SVGIG (reference sequence). This CDR3 has 15 residues. Trimming removed 1 base at V and 7 bases at J, with 20 bases between. CDR3 in amino acids: CAWSALPLPSAEQYF. In DNA, the CDR3 is TGTGCCTGGAGTGCCCTGCCCCTGCCCTCGGCGGAGCAGTACTTC.